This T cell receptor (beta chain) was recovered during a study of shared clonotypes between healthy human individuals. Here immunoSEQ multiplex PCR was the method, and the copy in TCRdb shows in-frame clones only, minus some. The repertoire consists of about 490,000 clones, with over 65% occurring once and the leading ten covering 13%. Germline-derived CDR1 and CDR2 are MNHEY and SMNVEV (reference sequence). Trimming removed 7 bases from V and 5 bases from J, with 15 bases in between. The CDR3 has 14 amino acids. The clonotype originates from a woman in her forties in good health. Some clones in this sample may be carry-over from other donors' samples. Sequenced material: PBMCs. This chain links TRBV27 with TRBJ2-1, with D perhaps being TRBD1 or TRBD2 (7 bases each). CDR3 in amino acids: CASTPQGGNNEQFF. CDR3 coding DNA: TGTGCCAGCACACCCCAGGGGGGGAACAATGAGCAGTTCTTC.